This TCR beta chain is from a study of tumor-infiltrating lymphocytes in primary liver carcinoma. In the study overall: Productive TCRbeta read yields ran from roughly 3.6 to 7.1 million per sample and were similar between tissues.

Both RNA and DNA were isolated together from around 20-30 mg of bulk tissue that had not been sorted. Termini included, the CDR3 measures 13 amino acids. CDR1 is SQVTM, CDR2 ANQGSEA, per germline. Points from the study as a whole: Roughly 8-25% of top clones, and no more, occurred in all five tumor regions. Tumor-adjacent and tumor-blood pairs displayed less overlap than did pairs of tumor regions.

About this clonotype itself: What it recognizes is unknown. The DNA is omitted, as the CDR3 cannot be located on it reliably, and the CDR3 follows TCRdb's listing.

The researchers produced TCR beta cDNA from around 500 ng total RNA with a constant-region primer. Libraries for TCR beta were built through three nested multiplex PCR rounds, which together made up a slightly modified ARM-PCR procedure. With TRBV1-TRBV30 forward primers and a C-beta reverse primer, the first two PCR rounds were run for approximately 10 cycles each. Each CDR3 protein gets one entry after TCRdb re-called the multiplex PCR reads with MiXCR. Of some 55,000 distinct CDR3 sequences listed, about 68% are singletons. This TCR derives from a man in his forties or fifties with primary liver carcinoma and hepatitis B virus infection. The chain couples TRBV29-1 to TRBJ1-2. The source material was liver tumor tissue from sampling region 2. Regarding subset: tumor region T2, inferior pole. This chain's CDR3 is CSAEDGYGYGCTF.